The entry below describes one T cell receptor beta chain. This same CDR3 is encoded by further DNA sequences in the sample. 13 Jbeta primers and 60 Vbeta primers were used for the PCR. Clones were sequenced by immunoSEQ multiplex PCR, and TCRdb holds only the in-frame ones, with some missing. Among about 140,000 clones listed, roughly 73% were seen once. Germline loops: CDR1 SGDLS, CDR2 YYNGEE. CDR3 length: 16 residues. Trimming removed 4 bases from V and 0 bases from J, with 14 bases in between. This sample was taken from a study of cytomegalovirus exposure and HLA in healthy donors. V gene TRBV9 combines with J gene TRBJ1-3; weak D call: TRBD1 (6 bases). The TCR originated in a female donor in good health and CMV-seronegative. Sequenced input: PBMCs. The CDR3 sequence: CASSPQGPSSGNTIYF. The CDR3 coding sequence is TGTGCCAGCAGCCCACAGGGACCTTCCTCTGGAAACACCATATATTTT.